The 30 T cell receptor beta chains listed next were all sequenced from one sample in a study of blood T cell repertoires in COVID-19. Repertoires were generated with immunoSEQ multiplex PCR, while TCRdb's copy carries only in-frame clones and drops some. The sample has about 220,000 clones, 82% seen once. Sequencing input: peripheral blood. These receptors all come from a woman aged 70 to 79 with COVID-19, enrolled during active disease.

This CDR3 is CASSFSGTGEGTEAFF. DNA for the CDR3: TGCGCCAGCAGCTTTTCCGGGACAGGGGAGGGCACTGAAGCTTTCTTT. This chain uses TRBV5-1 with TRBJ1-1, with 10 positions matching TRBD1. The CDR3 is 16 residues long. The V gene's germline CDR1 is SGHRS and CDR2 YFSETQ. The V gene end was trimmed by 2 bases and the J gene end by 4 bases; junction bases not matched to a gene: 8.

The CDR3 sequence is CASSSLGGARGADTQYF. CDR3 in DNA: TGTGCCAGCAGTTCTCTAGGGGGAGCGCGTGGAGCAGATACGCAGTATTTT. The chain recombines TRBV27 with TRBJ2-3; D is perhaps TRBD1 (6 bases). The CDR3 is made up of 17 amino acids. Germline CDR1 is MNHEY and CDR2 is SMNVEV (reference sequence). Deletions cut 4 bases from V and 4 bases from J, with 21 bases between.

The J gene is TRBJ1-5, the V gene TRBV25-1; D is unclear. Germline values: CDR1 MGHDK, CDR2 SYGVNS. V was clipped by 3 bases and J by 5 bases, with 11 bases between them. The CDR3 consists of 14 residues. The CDR3 protein is CASSEPHRDQPQHF. CDR3 in DNA: TGTGCCAGCAGTGAGCCCCACAGAGATCAGCCCCAGCATTTT.

The chain is built from TRBV14 and TRBJ2-7; D unresolved. The CDR3 length is 15 residues. Trimming pared 4 bases from V and 1 base from J, leaving 14 bases between. Germline CDR1 SGHDN, CDR2 FVKESK. Here the CDR3 reads CASSLRGRSSYEQYF. In DNA form, the CDR3 reads TGTGCCAGCAGCCTCCGCGGTCGATCTTCCTACGAGCAGTACTTC.

The chain recombines TRBV28 with TRBJ1-2; D ambiguous. Per the germline V gene, CDR1 is MDHEN and CDR2 is SYDVKM. The CDR3 runs 14 residues. V was pared by 5 bases and J by 4 bases, with 14 bases between. In DNA form, the CDR3 reads TGTGCCAGCAGTGGAGAATTAGCCCGCTATGGCTACACCTTC. It is translated as CASSGELARYGYTF.

This chain uses TRBV6-5 with TRBJ2-7, with D possibly TRBD1 on 6 matching bases. Trimming removed 8 bases from V and 6 bases from J, with 14 bases in between. Germline assignment: CDR1 MNHEY and CDR2 SVGAGI. The CDR3 length is 12 residues. The CDR3: CASGWGPGEQYF. CDR3 in DNA: TGTGCCAGCGGGTGGGGGCCGGGCGAGCAGTACTTC.

On this clone: The same CDR3 can be traced to other DNA sequences in this sample. This chain uses TRBV2 with TRBJ1-5; weak D call: TRBD1 (6 bases). This CDR3 is built from 14 residues. The germline V gene has CDR1 SNHLY and CDR2 FYNNEI. V gave up 4 bases and J gave up 2 bases, with 9 bases separating them. The CDR3 protein is CASSGGGGNQPQHF. The CDR3 nucleotides read TGTGCCAGCAGTGGAGGGGGGGGCAATCAGCCCCAGCATTTT.

The rearrangement joins TRBV10-3 to TRBJ2-1, with 7 bases matching TRBD1. V lost 7 bases to trimming and J lost 4 bases; unmatched junction nucleotides: 10. Germline CDR1 ENHRY, CDR2 SYGVKD. CDR3 length: 15 amino acids. The DNA of the CDR3 is TGTGCCATCAAGTCTGAGACAGGGAGATACAATGAGCAGTTCTTC. Translation gives CAIKSETGRYNEQFF.

V usage is TRBV3-1 (or the pseudogene TRBV3-2) and J usage is TRBJ2-5; 9 bases are shared with TRBD1. Germline V gene lookup returns CDR1 LGHDT and CDR2 YNNKEL (reference sequence). The CDR3 is 16 amino acids. Trimming at V came to 2 bases and at J to 5 bases, leaving 9 bases not matched to a gene. The CDR3 spells CASSQLTGTGIETQYF. CDR3 DNA: TGTGCCAGCAGCCAATTAACCGGGACAGGGATCGAGACCCAGTACTTC.

The chain has TRBV6-2 or TRBV6-3 and TRBJ2-2, with D maybe TRBD2 (6 bases). Germline-derived CDR1 and CDR2 are MNHEY and SVGEGT. The CDR3 has 16 residues. With 5 bases removed from V and 3 bases from J, the gap between germline ends came to 16 bases. The DNA of the CDR3 is TGTGCCAGCAGTGCTTCCCTAGCGTTGTACACCGGGGAGCTGTTTTTT. It yields the protein CASSASLALYTGELFF.

This rearrangement joins TRBV10-3 to TRBJ1-2; TRBD1 matches 8 bases. CDR1 and CDR2 (germline): ENHRY, SYGVKD. The CDR3 extends over 13 amino acids. The ends lost 3 bases at V and 7 bases at J; junction bases unmatched: 4. The CDR3 DNA is TGTGCCATCAGTGACAGGGGGCAAGGTGGCTACACCTTC. It encodes CAISDRGQGGYTF.

The rearrangement links TRBV4-2 to TRBJ2-7; D perhaps matches TRBD2 (5 bases). Deletions cut 0 bases from V and 4 bases from J, with 7 bases between. The CDR3 runs to 13 residues. Germline CDR1 LGHNA, CDR2 YNFKEQ. CDR3 nucleotide sequence: TGTGCCAGCAGCCAAGACGGGAATTACGAGCAGTACTTC. The encoded protein is CASSQDGNYEQYF.

The chain recombines TRBV18 with TRBJ2-3; D remains unclear. Per the germline V gene, CDR1 is KGHSH and CDR2 is LQKENI. The length of the CDR3 is 13 residues. V dropped 3 bases and J dropped 6 bases, with 10 bases sitting between them. CDR3 bases: TGTGCCAGCTCACCCAATAACTGGGATACGCAGTATTTT. Translation gives CASSPNNWDTQYF.

The V call is TRBV5-1, the J call TRBJ1-1; TRBD1 agrees at 9 bases. CDR3 length: 15 residues. The junction had 2 bases not matched to a gene; V was cut back by 1 base and J by 1 base. Germline CDR1 is SGHRS and CDR2 is YFSETQ. CDR3 in DNA: TGCGCCAGCAGCTTGACAGGGGGCGCGAACACTGAAGCTTTCTTT. Its translation: CASSLTGGANTEAFF.

The chain links TRBV11-3 to TRBJ2-7, with a weak D call TRBD2 (6 bases). The CDR3 consists of 13 residues. V shed 4 bases and J shed 7 bases, with 14 bases lying between them. Per germline, CDR1 SGHNT and CDR2 YENEEA. The CDR3: CASSSSGVGEQYF. The CDR3 nucleotides are TGTGCCAGCAGCTCCTCGGGGGTGGGGGAGCAGTACTTC.

This chain connects TRBV18 to TRBJ1-2; the match to TRBD1 covers 7 bases. This CDR3 spans 15 amino acids. CDR1 is KGHSH and CDR2 is LQKENI in the germline V gene. Germline trimming cut 3 bases from V and 4 bases from J; bases unmatched to any gene: 8. The CDR3 region is CASSPSGTEPYGYTF. The CDR3 DNA reads TGTGCCAGCTCACCGTCCGGGACAGAGCCCTATGGCTACACCTTC.

This clone has a single count. The chain links TRBV5-6 to TRBJ2-5; 12 bases are a match to TRBD1. The germline gives CDR1 SGHDT, CDR2 YYEEEE. This CDR3 comprises 16 residues. J gave up 5 bases and V 6 bases, and 11 bases lay outside the gene matches. Here the CDR3 reads CASNKRGTGGAETQYF. The CDR3 coding sequence is TGTGCCAGCAACAAAAGGGGGACAGGGGGCGCGGAGACCCAGTACTTC.

The chain uses TRBV18 and TRBJ2-7, with D maybe TRBD2 (5 bases). The length of the CDR3 is 14 residues. Per the germline V gene, CDR1 is KGHSH and CDR2 is LQKENI. Trimming cost V 5 bases and J 1 base, with 12 bases left between them. In DNA, the CDR3 is TGTGCCAGCTCAGCGGCCGGCGGGTCCTACGAGCAGTACTTC. Translated, it gives CASSAAGGSYEQYF. Using reference TRBV18 and TRBJ2-7 for the parts outside the CDR3, the full variable domain is NAGVMQNPRHLVRRRGQEARLRCSPMKGHSHVYWYRQLPEEGLKFMVYLQKENIIDESGMPKERFSAEFPKEGPSILRIQQVVRGDSAAYFCASSAAGGSYEQYFGPGTRLTVT.

Concerning this clone itself: The DNA is left out, because the CDR3 cannot be placed on it with certainty; the CDR3 is given as TCRdb lists it. The V call is TRBV25-1, the J call TRBJ2-5; the table's D call, TRBD1, was not checked against the DNA. CDR1 is MGHDK and CDR2 is SYGVNS in the germline V gene. The CDR3 contains 16 residues when both ends are counted. CDR3 region: CASSSSGQGAGETQYF.

This chain connects TRBV27 to TRBJ1-1; TRBD1 aligns across 9 bases. CDR1 is MNHEY and CDR2 is SMNVEV in the germline V gene (reference sequence). The CDR3 totals 15 residues. J gave up 4 bases and V 6 bases, and 9 bases lay outside the gene matches. CDR3 protein: CASRLKQGALTEAFF. CDR3 coding DNA: TGTGCCAGCAGGCTAAAACAGGGGGCGCTCACTGAAGCTTTCTTT.

The rearrangement uses TRBV12-3 or TRBV12-4 and TRBJ2-5; perhaps TRBD1 as D (6 bases). The V gene lost 6 bases and the J gene lost 4 bases, with 12 bases spanning the gap. This CDR3 has 13 amino acids. CDR3 coding DNA: TGTGCCAGCAGCCCACAGGGAAGAGAGACCCAGTACTTC. This codes for CASSPQGRETQYF.

CDR3 sequence reads: CASSLQGGAQQAFF. The CDR3 bases are TGTGCCAGCAGCCTACAGGGGGGAGCGCAACAGGCTTTCTTT. The genes are TRBV7-2 and TRBJ1-1; TRBD1 matches 8 bases. The CDR3 sequence is 14 residues long. V was clipped by 5 bases and J by 11 bases; unmatched bases: 13. CDR1 is SGHTA, CDR2 FQGNSA, per germline.

In DNA, the CDR3 is TGTGCCAGCAGTTCCCAAGGGGGCTACACTGAAGCTTTCTTT. This codes for CASSSQGGYTEAFF. The chain combines TRBV28 with TRBJ1-1; TRBD1 aligns across 7 bases. Germline V CDR1 and CDR2: MDHEN, SYDVKM. V lost 4 bases, J lost 3 bases, and 5 bases stayed unmatched. This CDR3 is built from 14 residues.

The chain couples TRBV5-4 to TRBJ2-1, with D perhaps TRBD2 (6 bases). Trimming shortened V by 1 base and J by 5 bases, and 13 bases separated the two germline ends. CDR1 is SGHNT and CDR2 is YYREEE in the germline V gene (reference sequence). This CDR3 spans 15 amino acids. The CDR3, as DNA: TGTGCCAGCAGCTTGCGGGCGGGAAACCACAATGAGCAGTTCTTC. Protein product: CASSLRAGNHNEQFF.

V is TRBV24-1 and J is TRBJ1-3; D is unclear. The CDR3 sequence is 15 residues long. Germline loops: CDR1 KGHDR, CDR2 SFDVKD. Trimming took 2 bases from V and 2 from J, leaving 9 bases between them. CDR3 sequence: CATSDSSVPGNTIYF. The CDR3 DNA follows: TGTGCCACCAGTGATTCCTCCGTTCCTGGAAACACCATATATTTT.

The chain carries TRBV7-3 and TRBJ1-1, with D hard to call. Germline V gene sequence: CDR1 SGHTA, CDR2 FQGTGA. V dropped 3 bases and J dropped 1 base, with 6 bases sitting between them. This CDR3 has 13 residues. The CDR3 loop reads CASSFSGNTEAFF. CDR3 coding DNA: TGTGCCAGCAGCTTCTCCGGGAACACTGAAGCTTTCTTT.

V gene TRBV28 combines with J gene TRBJ1-2; no reliable D call. CDR3 length equals 14 residues. In germline, CDR1 is MDHEN, CDR2 SYDVKM. Trimming removed 2 bases from V and 0 bases from J, with 7 bases in between. The CDR3 loop reads CASSLNGPNYGYTF. The CDR3 nucleotides read TGTGCCAGCAGTTTAAACGGTCCTAACTATGGCTACACCTTC.

This clone occurred once. This rearrangement joins TRBV2 to TRBJ1-2; TRBD1 agrees at 8 bases. The CDR3 has 14 amino acids. V dropped 4 bases and J dropped 8; count of bases not matched to a gene: 9. Germline loops: CDR1 SNHLY, CDR2 FYNNEI. The CDR3 reads CASSGRQGNRGYTF. DNA of the CDR3: TGTGCCAGCAGTGGTCGACAGGGGAATAGGGGCTACACCTTC.

The V and J genes are TRBV4-2 and TRBJ2-5, with 10 positions matching TRBD2. The CDR3 extends over 16 amino acids. With V trimmed by 4 bases and J by 3 bases, 8 bases remained unmatched. Germline values: CDR1 LGHNA, CDR2 YNFKEQ. This chain's CDR3 is CASSPWTSGGEETQYF. The CDR3 nucleotides are TGTGCCAGCAGCCCCTGGACTAGCGGAGGGGAAGAGACCCAGTACTTC.

The chain joins TRBV19 to TRBJ2-7; 9 bases align to TRBD1. Germline CDR1 reads LNHDA; CDR2 reads SQIVND (reference sequence). The CDR3 runs to 14 residues. With V trimmed by 6 bases and J by 3 bases, 6 bases remained unmatched. CDR3: CASRKTGGGYEQYF. The CDR3 DNA follows: TGTGCCAGTAGAAAAACAGGGGGCGGCTACGAGCAGTACTTC.